Below are 3 T cell receptor beta chains sequenced from a single sample in a study of cytomegalovirus exposure and HLA in healthy donors. The PCR was carried out with 60 Vbeta primers and 13 Jbeta primers. Libraries were prepared by immunoSEQ multiplex PCR; TCRdb keeps only in-frame clonotypes and omits some of them. This sample contains just over 150,000 clones. The source material was PBMCs. These receptors originate from a woman aged 55 to 70 in good health and CMV-seronegative.

The chain couples TRBV11-1 to TRBJ2-4; a weak D match, TRBD1 (5 bases). V lost 4 bases, J lost 1 base, and 14 bases lay in between. Germline-derived CDR1 and CDR2 are SGHAT and FQDESV (reference sequence). The CDR3 is 16 amino acids. As DNA, the CDR3 is TGTGCCAGCAGCTCGACAGCCCGAAGGGCCAAAAACATTCAGTACTTC. Translation gives CASSSTARRAKNIQYF.

The V call is TRBV11-2, the J call TRBJ1-4, with D unresolved. The CDR3 is 18 residues long. Trimming stripped 1 base from V and 0 bases from J, with 15 bases between. Germline V gives CDR1 SGHAT, CDR2 FQNNGV. The CDR3: CASSLVRGSLPTNEKLFF. DNA for the CDR3: TGTGCCAGCAGCTTAGTCCGGGGATCGCTTCCAACTAATGAAAAACTGTTTTTT.

The chain has TRBV29-1 and TRBJ1-2; D not certain. Germline V gene lookup returns CDR1 SQVTM and CDR2 ANQGSEA. V was shortened by 4 bases and J by 4 bases, with 13 bases between the two germline ends. The length of the CDR3 is 13 residues. CDR3 residues: CSVVPTAGYGYTF. The CDR3 region has the DNA TGCAGCGTTGTGCCCACGGCGGGCTATGGCTACACCTTC. The complete variable domain, with remaining parts taken from reference TRBV29-1 and TRBJ1-2, reads SAVISQKPSRDICQRGTSLTIQCQVDSQVTMMFWYRQQPGQSLTLIATANQGSEATYESGFVIDKFPISRPNLTFSTLTVSNMSPEDSSIYLCSVVPTAGYGYTFGSGTRLTVV.